The 14 T cell receptor beta chains presented below share a single source sample, sequenced in a study of cytomegalovirus exposure and HLA in healthy donors. The PCR used 60 Vbeta and 13 Jbeta primers. Here immunoSEQ multiplex PCR was the method, and the copy in TCRdb shows in-frame clones only, minus some. The table records 130,000 to 150,000 clones, around 77% of them present only once. The sequencing input was PBMCs. The source is a woman aged 50 to 60 in good health and CMV-seronegative.

The chain is built from TRBV28 and TRBJ2-1; TRBD2 aligns across 7 bases. Germline V CDR1 and CDR2: MDHEN, SYDVKM. This CDR3 is built from 16 residues. The V gene end was trimmed by 4 bases and the J gene end by 7 bases; junction bases not matched to a gene: 13. The CDR3: CASSSSSSGLTNEQFF. The CDR3 bases are TGTGCCAGCAGTTCCTCCAGTAGCGGGTTGACGAATGAGCAGTTCTTC.

In its sample, this clone was seen a few times. The chain has TRBV18 and TRBJ1-2, with a possible D match to TRBD1 (6 bases). CDR1 KGHSH and CDR2 LQKENI come from the germline V gene. V lost 2 bases, J lost 2 bases, and 9 bases lay in between. There are 14 residues in the CDR3. The CDR3 nucleotides read TGTGCCAGCTCACCAACGGACAGAAACTATGGCTACACCTTC. It translates to CASSPTDRNYGYTF.

This clone was observed a few times. The chain combines TRBV6-5 with TRBJ2-2; 8 nucleotides align to TRBD1. From germline, CDR1 is MNHEY and CDR2 SVGAGI. The CDR3 runs 13 residues. J lost 7 bases, V lost 10 bases, and 8 bases had no gene match. CDR3 sequence reads: CATRTGSGGELFF. CDR3 nucleotides: TGTGCCACCAGGACAGGGTCGGGCGGGGAGCTGTTTTTT.

The chain uses TRBV2 and TRBJ2-7, with TRBD1 identical over 7 bases. Losses at the gene ends were 4 bases for V and 4 bases for J; bases not matched to a gene: 19. Germline CDR1 reads SNHLY; CDR2 reads FYNNEI. The CDR3 length is 18 residues. The CDR3 nucleotides read TGTGCCAGCAGTGTGCCTGTAAGCACGGCAGGGGGAAGATACGAGCAGTACTTC. Translated: CASSVPVSTAGGRYEQYF.

This clone was counted only a few times. The V and J genes are TRBV10-1 and TRBJ2-1, with TRBD1 matching over 7 bases. CDR1 is WNHNN and CDR2 is SYGVQD in the germline V gene (reference sequence). V lost 2 bases to trimming and J lost 6 bases; unmatched junction nucleotides: 7. The CDR3 contains 15 residues. The CDR3 here is CASSEPGTARNEQFF. CDR3 nucleotides: TGCGCCAGCAGTGAGCCAGGGACAGCCCGCAATGAGCAGTTCTTC.

The chain carries TRBV10-2 and TRBJ2-7; 9 bases are a match to TRBD2. V lost 8 bases to trimming and J lost 5 bases; unmatched junction nucleotides: 7. This CDR3 spans 13 amino acids. CDR1 is WSHSY, CDR2 SAAADI, per germline. The chain's CDR3 is CASVERGDHEQYF. The CDR3 DNA follows: TGCGCCAGCGTTGAGCGGGGGGACCACGAGCAGTACTTC.

This clone was seen a handful of times. The chain has TRBV4-1 and TRBJ1-1, with D possibly being TRBD1 (5 bases). CDR3 length: 15 residues. The germline CDR1 and CDR2 sequences are MGHRA and YSYEKL. V was cut by 5 bases and J by 0 bases, with 13 bases left in between. The CDR3 protein is CASSAIGAVNTEAFF. Here the CDR3 DNA reads TGCGCCAGCAGCGCAATTGGGGCGGTGAACACTGAAGCTTTCTTT.

The CDR3 bases are TGCAGCGTTGAACCCTCTCGCGGGGGGGCGAATGAGCAGTTCTTC. This gives the protein CSVEPSRGGANEQFF. The chain joins TRBV29-1 to TRBJ2-1; 9 nucleotides line up with TRBD2. The CDR3 loop spans 15 amino acids. V was pared by 2 bases and J by 7 bases, with 9 bases of the junction left unmatched. Looked up from germline, CDR1 is SQVTM and CDR2 is ANQGSEA.

The chain employs TRBV4-1 and TRBJ2-5; a possible D gene is TRBD2 (5 bases). Trimming left V 0 bases short and J 10 bases short, with 9 bases between. CDR1 is MGHRA and CDR2 is YSYEKL in the germline V gene. The CDR3 is 12 residues long. CDR3 residues: CASSQDLEVQYF. CDR3 DNA: TGCGCCAGCAGCCAAGATTTGGAGGTCCAGTACTTC.

This clone was counted between two and nine times. The chain combines TRBV7-3 with TRBJ2-1; 9 positions match TRBD2. V shed 5 bases, J shed 6 bases, and the junction held 8 bases outside the gene matches. The V gene's germline CDR1 is SGHTA and CDR2 FQGTGA. The CDR3 length is 15 residues. Here the CDR3 reads CASSTSSGVINEQFF. In DNA form, the CDR3 reads TGTGCCAGCAGCACTTCTAGCGGGGTCATCAATGAGCAGTTCTTC.

In DNA form, the CDR3 reads TGTGCCAGCAGTGCCAGGGACAGCTCTAATAATTCACCCCTCCACTTT. Translation: CASSARDSSNNSPLHF. The chain carries TRBV6-6 and TRBJ1-6; 7 nucleotides line up with TRBD1. The CDR3 contains 16 residues. Trimming cost V 5 bases and J 5 bases; bases outside gene matches: 9. Germline V CDR1 and CDR2: MNHNY, SVGAGI (reference sequence).

V gene TRBV5-6 combines with J gene TRBJ2-4; 8 bases agree with TRBD2. The CDR3 covers 17 residues. Trimming cost V 2 bases and J 2 bases; bases outside gene matches: 9. The germline CDR1 and CDR2 sequences are SGHDT and YYEEEE. CDR3 bases: TGTGCCAGCAGCTTCCAGACTAGCGAGGTGACCAAAAACATTCAGTACTTC. This codes for CASSFQTSEVTKNIQYF.

The chain couples TRBV27 to TRBJ2-1; TRBD2 aligns across 11 bases. Losses at the gene ends were 6 bases for V and 10 bases for J; bases not matched to a gene: 14. The CDR3 is 16 amino acids. The germline V gene has CDR1 MNHEY and CDR2 SMNVEV (reference sequence). For the CDR3, the DNA is TGTGCCAGCAGCCAAGGGTGGGCTAGCGGGGGGTGGGAGCAGTTCTTC. Its translation: CASSQGWASGGWEQFF.

This sequence joins TRBV11-1 and TRBJ2-1; 8 nucleotides line up with TRBD2. Germline V lookup: CDR1 SGHAT, CDR2 FQDESV (reference sequence). The length of the CDR3 is 16 residues. Losses at the gene ends were 4 bases for V and 2 bases for J; bases not matched to a gene: 7. Here the CDR3 DNA reads TGTGCCAGCAGCTCCCCTACCGGGGGGGCCTACAATGAGCAGTTCTTC. Protein product: CASSSPTGGAYNEQFF.